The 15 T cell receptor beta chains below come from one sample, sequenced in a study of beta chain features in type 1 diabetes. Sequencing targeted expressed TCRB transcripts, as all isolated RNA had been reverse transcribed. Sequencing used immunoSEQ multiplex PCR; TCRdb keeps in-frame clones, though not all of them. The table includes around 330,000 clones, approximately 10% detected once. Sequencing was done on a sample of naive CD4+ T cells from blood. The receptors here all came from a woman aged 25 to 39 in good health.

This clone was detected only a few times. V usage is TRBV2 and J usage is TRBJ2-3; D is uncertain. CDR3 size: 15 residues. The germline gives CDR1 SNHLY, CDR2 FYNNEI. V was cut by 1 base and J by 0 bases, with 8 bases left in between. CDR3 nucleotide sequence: TGTGCCAGCAGTGAAGACAGCCGCAGCACAGATACGCAGTATTTT. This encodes CASSEDSRSTDTQYF.

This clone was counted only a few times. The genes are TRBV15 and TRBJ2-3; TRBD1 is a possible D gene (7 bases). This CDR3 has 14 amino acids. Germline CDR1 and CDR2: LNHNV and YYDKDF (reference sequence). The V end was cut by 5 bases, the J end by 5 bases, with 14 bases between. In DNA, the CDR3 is TGTGCCACCAGCCCTCGACAGGGAGGAGATACGCAGTATTTT. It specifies CATSPRQGGDTQYF.

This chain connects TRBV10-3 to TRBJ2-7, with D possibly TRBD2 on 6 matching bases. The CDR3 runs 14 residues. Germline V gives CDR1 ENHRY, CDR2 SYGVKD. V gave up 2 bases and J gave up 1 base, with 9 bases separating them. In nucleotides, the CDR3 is TGTGCCATCAGTGAGCGAGGGACTTCCTACGAGCAGTACTTC. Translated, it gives CAISERGTSYEQYF.

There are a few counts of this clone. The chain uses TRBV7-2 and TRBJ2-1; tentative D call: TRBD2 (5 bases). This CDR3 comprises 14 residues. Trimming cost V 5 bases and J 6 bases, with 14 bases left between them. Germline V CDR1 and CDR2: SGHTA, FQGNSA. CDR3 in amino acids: CASSPPRAGNEQFF. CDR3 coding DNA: TGTGCCAGCAGCCCACCGCGCGCGGGCAATGAGCAGTTCTTC.

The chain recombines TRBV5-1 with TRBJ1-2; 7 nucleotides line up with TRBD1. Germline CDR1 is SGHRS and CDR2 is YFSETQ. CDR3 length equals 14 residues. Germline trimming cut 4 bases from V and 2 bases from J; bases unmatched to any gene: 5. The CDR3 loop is CASSPGGQNYGYTF. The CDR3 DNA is TGCGCCAGCAGCCCTGGGGGACAGAACTATGGCTACACCTTC.

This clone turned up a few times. As DNA, the CDR3 is TGTGCCAGCAGTTTATCTTTTGGCGTAAGAGGAGAGACCCAGTACTTC. It yields the protein CASSLSFGVRGETQYF. The genes are TRBV27 and TRBJ2-5; D gene uncertain. V lost 0 bases, J lost 4 bases, and 15 bases lay in between. CDR3 length: 16 amino acids. CDR1 and CDR2 (germline): MNHEY, SMNVEV (reference sequence).

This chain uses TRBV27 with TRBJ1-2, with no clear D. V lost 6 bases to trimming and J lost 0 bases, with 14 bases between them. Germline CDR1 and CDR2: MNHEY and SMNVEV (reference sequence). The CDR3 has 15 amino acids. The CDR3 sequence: CASSSGRQSNYGYTF. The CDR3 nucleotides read TGTGCCAGCAGCTCCGGGAGACAATCTAACTATGGCTACACCTTC.

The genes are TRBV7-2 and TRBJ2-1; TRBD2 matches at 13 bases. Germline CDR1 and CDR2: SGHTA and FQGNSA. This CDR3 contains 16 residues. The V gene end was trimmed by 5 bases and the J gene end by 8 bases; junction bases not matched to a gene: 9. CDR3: CASSLRTSGSVYEQFF. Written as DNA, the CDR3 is TGTGCCAGCAGCCTACGGACTAGCGGGAGTGTCTATGAGCAGTTCTTC. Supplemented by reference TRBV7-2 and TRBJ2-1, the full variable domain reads GAGVSQSPSNKVTEKGKDVELRCDPISGHTALYWYRQSLGQGLEFLIYFQGNSAPDKSGLPSDRFSAERTGGSVSTLTIQRTQQEDSAVYLCASSLRTSGSVYEQFFGPGTRLTVL.

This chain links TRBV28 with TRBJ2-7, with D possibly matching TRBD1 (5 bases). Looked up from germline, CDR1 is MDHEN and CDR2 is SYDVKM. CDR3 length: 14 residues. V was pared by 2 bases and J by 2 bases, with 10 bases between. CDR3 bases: TGTGCCAGCAGTTTACCAGGGTCCCCCTACGAGCAGTACTTC. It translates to CASSLPGSPYEQYF.

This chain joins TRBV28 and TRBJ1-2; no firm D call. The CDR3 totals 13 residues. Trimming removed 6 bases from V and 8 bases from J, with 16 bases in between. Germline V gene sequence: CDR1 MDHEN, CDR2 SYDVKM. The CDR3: CASRSGPTEGYTF. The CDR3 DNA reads TGTGCCAGCAGATCCGGCCCCACAGAGGGCTACACCTTC.

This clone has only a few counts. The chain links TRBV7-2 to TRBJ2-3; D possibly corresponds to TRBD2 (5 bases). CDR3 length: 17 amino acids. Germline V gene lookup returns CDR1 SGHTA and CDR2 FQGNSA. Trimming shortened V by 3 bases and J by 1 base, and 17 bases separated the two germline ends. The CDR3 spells CASSFVGGTTRTDTQYF. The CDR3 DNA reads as TGTGCCAGCAGCTTTGTAGGAGGAACGACTCGCACAGATACGCAGTATTTT.

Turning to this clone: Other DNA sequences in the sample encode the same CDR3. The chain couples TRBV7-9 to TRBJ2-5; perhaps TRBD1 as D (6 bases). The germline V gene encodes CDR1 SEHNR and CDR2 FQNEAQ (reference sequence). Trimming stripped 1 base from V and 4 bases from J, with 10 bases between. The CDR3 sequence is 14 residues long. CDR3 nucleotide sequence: TGTGCCAGCAGCTTAGTGGGGGCCGGAGAGACCCAGTACTTC. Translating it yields CASSLVGAGETQYF.

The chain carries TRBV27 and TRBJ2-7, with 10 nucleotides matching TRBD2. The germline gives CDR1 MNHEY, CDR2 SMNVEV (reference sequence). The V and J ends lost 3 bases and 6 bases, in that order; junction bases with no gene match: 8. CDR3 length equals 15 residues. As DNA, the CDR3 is TGTGCCAGCAGTTTGCCGCCGGGACTAGCGACCGAGCAGTACTTC. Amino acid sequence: CASSLPPGLATEQYF.

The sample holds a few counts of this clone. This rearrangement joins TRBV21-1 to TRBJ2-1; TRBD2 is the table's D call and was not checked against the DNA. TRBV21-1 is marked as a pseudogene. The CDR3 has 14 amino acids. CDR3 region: CASSKKGGEDEQFF. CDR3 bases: TGTGCCAGCAGCAAAAAGGGAGGGGAGGATGAGCAGTTCTTC.

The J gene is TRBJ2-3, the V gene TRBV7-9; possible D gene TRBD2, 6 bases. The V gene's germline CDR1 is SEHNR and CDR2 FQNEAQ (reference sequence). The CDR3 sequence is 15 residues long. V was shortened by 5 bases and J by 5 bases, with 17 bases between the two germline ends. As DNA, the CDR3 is TGTGCCAGCAGCCCCACACGGGAGCGGGTAGATACGCAGTATTTT. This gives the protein CASSPTRERVDTQYF. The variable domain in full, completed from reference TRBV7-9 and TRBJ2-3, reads DTGVSQNPRHKITKRGQNVTFRCDPISEHNRLYWYRQTLGQGPEFLTYFQNEAQLEKSRLLSDRFSAERPKGSFSTLEIQRTEQGDSAMYLCASSPTRERVDTQYFGPGTRLTVL.